One T cell receptor (beta chain) is described in this entry. Its matching antigen is unknown. The entry originates in a study of OX40 agonist ivuxolimab in advanced cancers. Whole-study context: In three patients, partial responses were observed, one with hepatocellular carcinoma and two with cutaneous melanoma. Whole-study findings and limits: Researchers report that CD8+ T cells had, on average, more expanded clones than CD4+. In the expanded peripheral T cells, antigen specificity was never determined.

Data came from immunoSEQ multiplex PCR; TCRdb stores just in-frame clones and leaves some out. The data hold around 84,000 clones, with about nine tenths observed a single time. Sequencing was performed on CD4+ or CD8+ T cells sorted from blood, taken in a trial of the OX40 agonist ivuxolimab. This clonotype was sampled from an adult with an advanced solid tumor such as melanoma, head and neck, liver or kidney cancer.

The CDR3 bases are TGTGCCAGCAGGCGCCCCGGGACAGGGCATGAAAAACTGTTTTTT. It codes for CASRRPGTGHEKLFF. The rearrangement uses TRBV28 and TRBJ1-4; 9 positions match TRBD1. V lost 6 bases and J lost 6; bases outside the gene matches: 8. The germline V gene has CDR1 MDHEN and CDR2 SYDVKM. The CDR3 consists of 15 residues.